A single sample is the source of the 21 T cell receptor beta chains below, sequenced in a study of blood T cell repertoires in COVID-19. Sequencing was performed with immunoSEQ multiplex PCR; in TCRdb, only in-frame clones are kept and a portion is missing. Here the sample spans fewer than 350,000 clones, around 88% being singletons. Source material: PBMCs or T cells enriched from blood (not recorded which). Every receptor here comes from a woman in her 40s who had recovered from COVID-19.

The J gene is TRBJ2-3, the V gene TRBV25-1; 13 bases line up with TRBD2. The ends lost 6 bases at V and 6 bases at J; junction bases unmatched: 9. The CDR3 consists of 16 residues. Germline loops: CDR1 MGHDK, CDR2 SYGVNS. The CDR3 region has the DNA TGTGCCAGCAGCGACAGACTAGCGGGAGGTCTGGATACGCAGTATTTT. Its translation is CASSDRLAGGLDTQYF.

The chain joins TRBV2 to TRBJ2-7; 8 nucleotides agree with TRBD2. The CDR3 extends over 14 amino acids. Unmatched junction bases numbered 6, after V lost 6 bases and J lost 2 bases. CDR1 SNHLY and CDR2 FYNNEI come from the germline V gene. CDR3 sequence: CASRGAGDPYEQYF. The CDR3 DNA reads TGTGCCAGCAGGGGAGCGGGAGACCCCTACGAGCAGTACTTC.

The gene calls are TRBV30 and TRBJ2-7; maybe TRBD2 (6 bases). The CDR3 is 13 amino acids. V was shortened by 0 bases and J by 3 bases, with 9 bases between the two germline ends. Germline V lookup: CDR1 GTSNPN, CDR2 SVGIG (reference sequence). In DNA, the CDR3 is TGTGCCTGGAGTGTACGACTAGGCTACGAGCAGTACTTC. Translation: CAWSVRLGYEQYF.

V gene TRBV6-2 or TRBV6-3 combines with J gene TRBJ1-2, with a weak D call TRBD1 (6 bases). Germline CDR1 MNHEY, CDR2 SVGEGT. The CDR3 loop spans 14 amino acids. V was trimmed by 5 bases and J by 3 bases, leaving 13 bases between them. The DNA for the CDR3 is TGTGCCAGCAGTAGTCAGGGGAACCACTATGGCTACACCTTC. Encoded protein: CASSSQGNHYGYTF.

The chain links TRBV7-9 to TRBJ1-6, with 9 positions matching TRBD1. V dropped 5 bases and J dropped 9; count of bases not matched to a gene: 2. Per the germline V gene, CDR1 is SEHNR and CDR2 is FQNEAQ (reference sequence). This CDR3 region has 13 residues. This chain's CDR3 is CASSRDRVSPLHF. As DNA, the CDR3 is TGTGCCAGCAGCCGGGACAGGGTTTCACCCCTCCACTTT.

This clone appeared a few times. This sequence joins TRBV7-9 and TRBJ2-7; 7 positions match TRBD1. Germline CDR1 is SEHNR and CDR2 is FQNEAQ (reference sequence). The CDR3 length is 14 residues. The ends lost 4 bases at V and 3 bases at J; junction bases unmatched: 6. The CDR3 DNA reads TGTGCCAGCAGCTCCCCGACAGGGATCTACGAGCAGTACTTC. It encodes CASSSPTGIYEQYF.

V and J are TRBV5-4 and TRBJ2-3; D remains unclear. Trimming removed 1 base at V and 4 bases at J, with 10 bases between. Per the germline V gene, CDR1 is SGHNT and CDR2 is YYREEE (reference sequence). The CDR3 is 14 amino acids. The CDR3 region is CASSLTGAADTQYF. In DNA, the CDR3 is TGTGCCAGCAGCTTGACTGGCGCGGCAGATACGCAGTATTTT.

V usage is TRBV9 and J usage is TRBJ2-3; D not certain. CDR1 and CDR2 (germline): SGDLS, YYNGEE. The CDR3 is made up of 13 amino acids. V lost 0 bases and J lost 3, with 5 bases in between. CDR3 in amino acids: CASSVAVTDTQYF. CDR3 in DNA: TGTGCCAGCAGCGTAGCCGTGACAGATACGCAGTATTTT. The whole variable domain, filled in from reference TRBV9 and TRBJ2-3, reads DSGVTQTPKHLITATGQRVTLRCSPRSGDLSVYWYQQSLDQGLQFLIQYYNGEERAKGNILERFSAQQFPDLHSELNLSSLELGDSALYFCASSVAVTDTQYFGPGTRLTVL.

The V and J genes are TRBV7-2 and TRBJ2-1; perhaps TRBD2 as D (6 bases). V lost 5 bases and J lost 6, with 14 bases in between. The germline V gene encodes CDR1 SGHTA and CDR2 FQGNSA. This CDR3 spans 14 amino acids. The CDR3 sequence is CASSHGTGSNEQFF. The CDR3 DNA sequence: TGTGCCAGCAGCCACGGAACCGGGAGCAATGAGCAGTTCTTC.

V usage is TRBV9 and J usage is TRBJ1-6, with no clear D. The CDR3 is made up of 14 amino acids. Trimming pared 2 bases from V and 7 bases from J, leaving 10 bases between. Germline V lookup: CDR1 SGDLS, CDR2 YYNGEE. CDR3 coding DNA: TGTGCCAGCAGCGTTTCGGAGAGGAATTCACCCCTCCACTTT. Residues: CASSVSERNSPLHF.

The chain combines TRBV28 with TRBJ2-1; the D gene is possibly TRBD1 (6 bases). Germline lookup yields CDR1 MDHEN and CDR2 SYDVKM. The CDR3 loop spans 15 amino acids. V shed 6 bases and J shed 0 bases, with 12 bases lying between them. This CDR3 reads CASRGQTTSYNEQFF. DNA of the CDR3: TGTGCCAGCAGAGGACAGACCACCTCCTACAATGAGCAGTTCTTC.

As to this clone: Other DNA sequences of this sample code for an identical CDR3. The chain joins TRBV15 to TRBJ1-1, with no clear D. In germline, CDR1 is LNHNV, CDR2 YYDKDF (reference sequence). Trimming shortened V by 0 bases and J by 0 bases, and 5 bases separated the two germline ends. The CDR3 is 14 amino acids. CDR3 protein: CATSRDRVNTEAFF. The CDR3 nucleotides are TGTGCCACCAGCAGAGATAGAGTGAACACTGAAGCTTTCTTT.

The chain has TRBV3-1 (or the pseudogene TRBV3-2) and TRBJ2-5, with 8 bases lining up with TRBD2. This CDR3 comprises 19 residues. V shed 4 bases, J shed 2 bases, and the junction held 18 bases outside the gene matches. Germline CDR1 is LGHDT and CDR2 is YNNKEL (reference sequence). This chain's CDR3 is CASSPRGLGTSGYQETQYF. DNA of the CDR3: TGTGCCAGCAGCCCAAGGGGTCTAGGAACTAGCGGATATCAAGAGACCCAGTACTTC.

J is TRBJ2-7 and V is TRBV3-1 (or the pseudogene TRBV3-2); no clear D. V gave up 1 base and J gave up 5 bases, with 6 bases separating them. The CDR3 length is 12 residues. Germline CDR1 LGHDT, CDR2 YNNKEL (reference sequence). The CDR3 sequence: CASSQVPDEQYF. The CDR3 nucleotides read TGTGCCAGCAGCCAAGTCCCAGACGAGCAGTACTTC.

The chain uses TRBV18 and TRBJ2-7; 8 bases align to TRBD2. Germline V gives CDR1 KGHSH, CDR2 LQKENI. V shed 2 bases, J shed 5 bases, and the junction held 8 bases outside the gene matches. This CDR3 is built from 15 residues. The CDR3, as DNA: TGTGCCAGCTCACCAATGGCGGGAGGCCGCCACGAGCAGTACTTC. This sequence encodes CASSPMAGGRHEQYF.

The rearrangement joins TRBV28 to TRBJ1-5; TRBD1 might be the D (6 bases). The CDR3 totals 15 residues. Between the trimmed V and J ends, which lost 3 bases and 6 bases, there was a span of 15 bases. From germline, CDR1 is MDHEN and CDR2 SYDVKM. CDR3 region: CASSFSQGLSQPQHF. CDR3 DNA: TGTGCCAGCAGTTTTTCGCAGGGGTTGAGTCAGCCCCAGCATTTT.

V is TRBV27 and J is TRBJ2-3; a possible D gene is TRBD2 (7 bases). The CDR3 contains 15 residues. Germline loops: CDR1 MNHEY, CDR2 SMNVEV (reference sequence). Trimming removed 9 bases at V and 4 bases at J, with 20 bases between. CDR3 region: CASHPRGGGPDTQYF. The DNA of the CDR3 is TGTGCCAGTCACCCTCGAGGGGGAGGGCCAGATACGCAGTATTTT.

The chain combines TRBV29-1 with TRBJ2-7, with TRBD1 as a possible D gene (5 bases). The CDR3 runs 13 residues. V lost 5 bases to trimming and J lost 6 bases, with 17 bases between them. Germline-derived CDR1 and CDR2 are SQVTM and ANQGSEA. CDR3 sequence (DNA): TGCAGCGTTCAGGACAATTTCCTAAGCGAGCAGTACTTC. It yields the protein CSVQDNFLSEQYF.

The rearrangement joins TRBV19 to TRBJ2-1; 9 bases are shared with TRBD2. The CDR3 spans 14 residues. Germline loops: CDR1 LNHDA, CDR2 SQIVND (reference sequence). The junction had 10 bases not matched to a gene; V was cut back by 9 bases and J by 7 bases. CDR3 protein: CASRPGLAGNEQFF. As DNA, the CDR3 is TGTGCCAGCCGACCGGGACTAGCAGGGAATGAGCAGTTCTTC.

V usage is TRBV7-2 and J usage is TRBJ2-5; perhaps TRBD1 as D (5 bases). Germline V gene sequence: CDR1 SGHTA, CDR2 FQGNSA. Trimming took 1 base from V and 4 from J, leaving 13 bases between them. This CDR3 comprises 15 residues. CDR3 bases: TGTGCCAGCAGCTTAGGGCAGGGCGGCCGAGAGACCCAGTACTTC. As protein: CASSLGQGGRETQYF.

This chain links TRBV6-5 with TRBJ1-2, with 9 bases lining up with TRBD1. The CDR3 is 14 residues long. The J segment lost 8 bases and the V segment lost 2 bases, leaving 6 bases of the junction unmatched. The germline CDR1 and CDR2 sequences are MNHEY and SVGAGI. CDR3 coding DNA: TGTGCCAGCAGTTACACCGGACAGGGGAGCGGCTACACCTTC. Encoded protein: CASSYTGQGSGYTF.